This is a list of T cell receptor beta chains from one sample in a study of T-cell memory formation after mild COVID-19. A single record per CDR3 protein comes from TCRdb applying MiXCR to the 5' RACE reads. The data hold roughly 300,000 distinct CDR3 sequences, with roughly 15% observed a single time. Material for sequencing was PBMCs or a T cell subset sorted from them (not recorded which). These TCRs come from a man younger than 30 who had mild COVID-19 (a few samples of this study predate the infection). Cell type and time point are not known. The CDR3 runs from the conserved cysteine through the conserved F or W. A D gene is named only where the DNA matches it firmly. Expanded clones are given a class, and other clones once, few, many or no size at all.

TRBD1 TRBJ1-1 TRBV6-5 few CASSFDRGNTEAFF TGTGCCAGCAGTTTCGACAGGGGGAACACTGAAGCTTTCTTT
. TRBJ1-1 TRBV7-9 . CASSLGGSEAFF TGTGCCAGCAGCTTGGGCGGGTCTGAAGCTTTCTTT
. TRBJ1-2 TRBV5-1 few CASSLAQSYGYTF TGCGCCAGCAGCTTGGCCCAGTCCTATGGCTACACCTTC
TRBD1 TRBJ2-5 TRBV10-3 . CAVSDRGRETQYF TGTGCCGTCAGTGACAGGGGGCGGGAGACCCAGTACTTC
. TRBJ2-7 TRBV6-5 few CASSYSINRDYEQYF TGTGCCAGCAGTTACAGCATCAATCGAGACTACGAGCAGTACTTC
. TRBJ1-1 TRBV19 few CASSIVVEAEAFF TGTGCCAGTAGTATAGTGGTGGAGGCTGAAGCTTTCTTT
TRBD2 TRBJ2-5 TRBV12-3/TRBV12-4 many CASSPGTSWETQYF TGTGCCAGCAGCCCAGGGACTAGCTGGGAGACCCAGTACTTC
. TRBJ1-2 TRBV7-3 many CASSLGPSNYGYTF TGTGCCAGCAGCTTAGGCCCGTCTAACTATGGCTACACCTTC
TRBD2 TRBJ2-1 TRBV7-3 few CASSLTSGGPLHNEQFF TGTGCCAGCAGCTTAACTAGCGGGGGGCCCCTGCACAATGAGCAGTTCTTC
TRBD1 TRBJ1-2 TRBV12-3/TRBV12-4 few CASSLRTGYGYTF TGTGCCAGCAGTTTACGGACAGGCTATGGCTACACCTTC
. TRBJ1-4 TRBV18 . CASSPRPSSREYEKLFF TGTGCCAGCTCACCAAGACCTAGTTCTCGGGAATACGAAAAACTGTTTTTT
. TRBJ2-5 TRBV11-2 few CASSLGPAEGQETQYF TGTGCCAGCAGCTTAGGTCCGGCGGAGGGCCAAGAGACCCAGTACTTC
. TRBJ1-5 TRBV7-9 many CASSLEGGQPQHF TGTGCCAGCAGCTTAGAAGGCGGTCAGCCCCAGCATTTT
. TRBJ2-2 TRBV5-1 few CASRLDSTTGELFF TGCGCCAGCAGGCTGGACTCAACCACCGGGGAGCTGTTTTTT
TRBD2 TRBJ2-7 TRBV6-5 . CASSYSLAGVYEQYF TGTGCCAGCAGTTACTCACTAGCGGGGGTCTACGAGCAGTACTTC
TRBD2 TRBJ2-5 TRBV20-1 . CSARTSGQETQYF TGCAGTGCTAGGACTAGCGGACAAGAGACCCAGTACTTC
. TRBJ1-2 TRBV15 few CATRDAWGYTF TGTGCCACCAGGGACGCATGGGGCTACACCTTC
. TRBJ2-7 TRBV12-3/TRBV12-4 once CASSPTRSSYEQYF TGTGCCAGCAGCCCTACACGAAGCTCCTACGAGCAGTACTTC
. TRBJ2-3 TRBV7-9 . CASSLATRGIDTQYF TGTGCCAGCAGCTTAGCGACCCGGGGAATAGATACGCAGTATTTT
. TRBJ2-3 TRBV3-2 . CASSQETSGDTDTQYF TGTGCCAGCAGCCAAGAAACTAGCGGGGACACAGATACGCAGTATTTT
. TRBJ1-5 TRBV19 once CASSSLQNQPQHF TGTGCCAGTAGTTCCTTGCAGAATCAGCCCCAGCATTTT
TRBD1 TRBJ2-6 TRBV13 few CASSRRLGTGGSGANVLTF TGTGCCAGCAGCCGACGGCTTGGTACAGGGGGCTCTGGGGCCAACGTCCTGACTTTC
TRBD2 TRBJ2-7 TRBV18 . CASSPPGGGGEQYF TGTGCCAGCTCACCACCGGGTGGGGGGGGCGAGCAGTACTTC
. TRBJ2-1 TRBV19 . CASSIAGYNEQFF TGTGCCAGTAGTATAGCAGGATACAATGAGCAGTTCTTC
. TRBJ1-1 TRBV20-1 few CSARGGGVFEAFF TGCAGTGCTAGGGGCGGCGGGGTTTTTGAAGCTTTCTTT
. TRBJ2-3 TRBV11-3 . CASSLRGASTDTQYF TGTGCCAGCAGCTTACGGGGGGCGAGCACAGATACGCAGTATTTT
TRBD1 TRBJ1-5 TRBV20-1 . CSARKGAGYSNQPQHF TGCAGTGCTAGGAAGGGGGCAGGATATAGCAATCAGCCCCAGCATTTT
. TRBJ1-5 TRBV10-2 few CASSEPSVGNQPQHF TGCGCCAGCAGTGAGCCCAGTGTTGGCAATCAGCCCCAGCATTTT
. TRBJ1-5 TRBV9 . CASSALDNQPQHF TGTGCCAGCAGCGCCCTAGACAATCAGCCCCAGCATTTT
TRBD2 TRBJ2-2 TRBV7-9 . CASSPLAGPSNTGELFF TGTGCCAGCAGCCCACTAGCGGGGCCATCTAACACCGGGGAGCTGTTTTTT
. TRBJ1-1 TRBV11-2 few CASLQGNTEAFF TGTGCCAGCCTGCAGGGGAACACTGAAGCTTTCTTT